The text below deals with one TCR beta chain. In the source study's methods: Amplified reference gene primers provided the basis for estimating nucleated cell counts. Sequenced by immunoSEQ multiplex PCR; TCRdb stores in-frame clones only, minus some. From that table come the V and J calls and clone size; the DNA was used to work out D and trimming. The sample lists 45,000 to 55,000 clones; roughly 90% were seen once. This sample is part of a study of blood T cell repertoires in COVID-19. At the level of the study: Spain, Italy and the United States supplied samples that represented acute and convalescent COVID-19. PBMCs, B-cell-depleted T cells, or T cells provided the cDNA or gDNA that made up the material.

The V end was cut by 3 bases, the J end by 1 base, with 10 bases between. Germline assignment: CDR1 SGHRS and CDR2 YFSETQ. The CDR3 is made up of 14 amino acids. The chain joins TRBV5-1 to TRBJ1-2; maybe TRBD1 (5 bases). The clonotype originates from an elderly woman with acute or convalescent COVID-19. Sequences were obtained from peripheral blood. CDR3: CASSSGGYNYGYTF. CDR3 coding DNA: TGCGCCAGCAGCTCTGGGGGGTATAACTATGGCTACACCTTC.